This T cell receptor (beta chain) is drawn from a study of vaccination and CD4 T cells after COVID-19. Regarding this clonotype: Its matching antigen is unknown.

The Oncomine TCR Beta short-read assay sequenced DNA from cultured CD4+ T cells. TCRdb re-derived calls from the PCR reads in MiXCR, one entry per CDR3 protein. The data contain about 13,000 distinct CDR3 sequences, 41% of them singletons. Treatment in this sample: roughly nine-day PBMC culture with coronavirus spike peptide pools or control peptides (ViraFEST assay). Germline CDR1 SGHNT, CDR2 YENEEA. This CDR3 contains 14 residues. The germline V and J ends were trimmed by 5 bases and 1 base, with 11 bases remaining between them. The source of this sequence is a human donor who had recovered from COVID-19. The material was CD4+ T cells from blood, cultured in vitro, obtained after SARS-CoV-2 vaccination. This chain connects TRBV11-3 to TRBJ2-5, with D unclear. CDR3 coding DNA: TGTGCCAGCAGCCCATCGGCAGCCCAAGAGACCCAGTACTTC. Translation: CASSPSAAQETQYF.